The clone carrying this TCR beta chain appeared a single time. Seattle enrolled patients during active infection and tracked them longitudinally. This record comes from a study of blood T cell repertoires in COVID-19. Study-level background: Samples of COVID-19 (acute and convalescent) were obtained from the United States, Italy and Spain.

V lost 3 bases and J 2 bases, leaving 19 bases between the germline ends. The CDR3 runs 18 residues. The V gene's germline CDR1 is SGHAT and CDR2 FQNNGV. Authors' data handling: Estimates of nucleated cell counts were drawn from the amplification of reference gene primers. Profiling relied on immunoSEQ multiplex PCR, and the TCRdb table lists in-frame clones only, not all of them. V, J and clone size are taken as reported in that table, and D and trimming were inferred from the DNA itself. The sample has a few hundred thousand clones; about nine tenths are singletons. The V call is TRBV11-2, the J call TRBJ2-2; TRBD2 is a possible D gene (5 bases). The source of this sequence is a woman younger than 45 with COVID-19, enrolled during active disease. The specimen was peripheral blood. CDR3 bases: TGTGCCAGCAGCTTCCCCGGACTGCGGATCACTAACACCGGGGAGCTGTTTTTT. Its translation is CASSFPGLRITNTGELFF. Combining the CDR3 with reference TRBV11-2 and TRBJ2-2 gives the whole variable domain EAGVAQSPRYKIIEKRQSVAFWCNPISGHATLYWYQQILGQGPKLLIQFQNNGVVDDSQLPKDRFSAERLKGVDSTLKIQPAKLEDSAVYLCASSFPGLRITNTGELFFGEGSRLTVL.